These 2 T cell receptor beta chains were sequenced from one sample in a study of cytomegalovirus exposure and HLA in healthy donors. With 60 Vbeta and 13 Jbeta primers, the PCR was carried out. Libraries were prepared by immunoSEQ multiplex PCR; TCRdb keeps only in-frame clonotypes and omits some of them. The sample carries roughly 140,000 clones, about 84% recorded once. The sample comprised PBMCs. The receptors were sampled from a woman aged 18 to 35 in good health and CMV-seropositive.

Concerning this clone: The same CDR3 arises from other DNA sequences in this sample as well. The chain links TRBV6-5 to TRBJ1-2; D gene uncertain. Germline V gene sequence: CDR1 MNHEY, CDR2 SVGAGI. This CDR3 has 13 amino acids. The V gene lost 0 bases and the J gene lost 5 bases, with 7 bases spanning the gap. CDR3 sequence reads: CASSYSTQYGYTF. DNA of the CDR3: TGTGCCAGCAGTTACTCCACACAGTATGGCTACACCTTC.

This clone was detected a few times. V gene TRBV2 combines with J gene TRBJ1-1; D unresolved. This CDR3 comprises 16 residues. The V gene's germline CDR1 is SNHLY and CDR2 FYNNEI. The V gene lost 4 bases and the J gene lost 6 bases, with 21 bases spanning the gap. In DNA form, the CDR3 reads TGTGCCAGCAGTGGTTTAGGATCGGGTTTAGGCGCTGAAGCTTTCTTT. Translation gives CASSGLGSGLGAEAFF. Full variable domain (missing parts from reference TRBV2 and TRBJ1-1): EPEVTQTPSHQVTQMGQEVILRCVPISNHLYFYWYRQILGQKVEFLVSFYNNEISEKSEIFDDQFSVERPDGSNFTLKIRSTKLEDSAMYFCASSGLGSGLGAEAFFGQGTRLTVV.